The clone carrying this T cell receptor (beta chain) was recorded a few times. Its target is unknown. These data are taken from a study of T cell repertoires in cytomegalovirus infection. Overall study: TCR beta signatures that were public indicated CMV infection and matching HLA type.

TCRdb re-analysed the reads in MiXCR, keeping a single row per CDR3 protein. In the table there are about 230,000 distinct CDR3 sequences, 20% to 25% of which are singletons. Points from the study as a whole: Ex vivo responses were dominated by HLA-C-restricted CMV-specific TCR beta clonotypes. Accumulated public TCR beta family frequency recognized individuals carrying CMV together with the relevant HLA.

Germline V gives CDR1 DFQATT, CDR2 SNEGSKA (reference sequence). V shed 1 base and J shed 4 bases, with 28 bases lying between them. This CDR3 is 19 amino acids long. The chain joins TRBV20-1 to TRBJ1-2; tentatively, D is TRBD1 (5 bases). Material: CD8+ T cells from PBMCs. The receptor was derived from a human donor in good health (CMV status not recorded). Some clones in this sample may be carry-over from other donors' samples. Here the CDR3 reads CSARAGSGVGALRSYGYTF. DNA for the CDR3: TGCAGTGCTAGAGCTGGGAGTGGAGTTGGGGCTCTGAGAAGCTATGGCTACACCTTC.